This T cell receptor (beta chain) was captured in a study of early stage breast cancer tumors. The overall study: The ER+/PR+/HER2- tumors included 7 or 8 ductal and a few lobular carcinomas.

Often roughly 85-300 mg of normal breast tissue was needed for DNA. About this clone: What it binds is unknown.

V was shortened by 5 bases and J by 3 bases, with 11 bases between the two germline ends. This CDR3 is built from 13 residues. Germline CDR1 is MNHEY and CDR2 is SVGAGI. Findings of the study overall: Compared with adjacent normal breast tissue, tumors showed roughly 2.5-fold greater T cell density and higher clonality.

TCRdb's table, derived via immunoSEQ multiplex PCR, lists solely in-frame clones and lacks some. The table records more than 12,000 clones, 84% of them present only once. The genes are TRBV6-5 and TRBJ2-7; D call uncertain. The sequenced sample was normal breast tissue next to the tumor. The sequence came from a person aged 30-39 years with breast cancer. The chain's CDR3 is CASSGSRNYEQYF. As DNA, the CDR3 is TGTGCCAGCAGTGGTAGCCGGAACTACGAGCAGTACTTC.